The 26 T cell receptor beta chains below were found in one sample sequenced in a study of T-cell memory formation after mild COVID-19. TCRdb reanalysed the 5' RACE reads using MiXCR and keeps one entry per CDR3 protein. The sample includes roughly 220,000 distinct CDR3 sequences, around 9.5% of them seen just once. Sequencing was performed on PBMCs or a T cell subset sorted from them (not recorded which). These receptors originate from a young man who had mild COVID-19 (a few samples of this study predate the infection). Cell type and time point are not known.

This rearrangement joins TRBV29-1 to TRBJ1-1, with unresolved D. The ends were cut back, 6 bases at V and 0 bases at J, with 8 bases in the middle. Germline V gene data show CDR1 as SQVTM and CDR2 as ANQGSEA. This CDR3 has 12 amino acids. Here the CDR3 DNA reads TGCAGCGTCAACAGCCTGAACACTGAAGCTTTCTTT. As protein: CSVNSLNTEAFF.

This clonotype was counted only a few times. The CDR3 sequence is CASSQERGGVRNEQFF. The CDR3 DNA reads TGTGCCAGCAGCCAAGAGCGGGGGGGGGTGCGCAATGAGCAGTTCTTC. The chain couples TRBV4-2 to TRBJ2-1, with TRBD2 matching 9 bases. Trimming took 0 bases from V and 6 from J; bases not matched to a gene: 6. CDR1 is LGHNA and CDR2 is YNFKEQ in the germline V gene. CDR3 length equals 16 residues.

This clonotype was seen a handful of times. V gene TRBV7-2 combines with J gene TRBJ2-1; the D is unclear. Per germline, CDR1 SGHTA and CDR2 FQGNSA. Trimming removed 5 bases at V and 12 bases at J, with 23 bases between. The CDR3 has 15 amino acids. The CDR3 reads CASSPWISTRSVQFF. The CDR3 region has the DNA TGTGCCAGCAGCCCCTGGATTTCGACCCGTTCGGTGCAGTTCTTC. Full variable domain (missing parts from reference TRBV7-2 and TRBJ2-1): GAGVSQSPSNKVTEKGKDVELRCDPISGHTALYWYRQSLGQGLEFLIYFQGNSAPDKSGLPSDRFSAERTGGSVSTLTIQRTQQEDSAVYLCASSPWISTRSVQFFGPGTRLTVL.

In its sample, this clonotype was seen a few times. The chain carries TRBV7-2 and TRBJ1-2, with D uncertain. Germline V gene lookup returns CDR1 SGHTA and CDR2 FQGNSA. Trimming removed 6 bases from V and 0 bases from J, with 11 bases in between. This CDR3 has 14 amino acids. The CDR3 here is CASSFREPNYGYTF. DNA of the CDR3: TGTGCCAGCAGTTTTCGTGAGCCTAACTATGGCTACACCTTC.

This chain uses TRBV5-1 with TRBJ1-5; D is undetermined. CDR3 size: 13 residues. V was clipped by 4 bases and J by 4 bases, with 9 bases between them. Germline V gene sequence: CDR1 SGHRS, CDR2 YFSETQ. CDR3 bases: TGCGCCAGCAGCCCAGCTTTGAATCAGCCCCAGCATTTT. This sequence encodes CASSPALNQPQHF.

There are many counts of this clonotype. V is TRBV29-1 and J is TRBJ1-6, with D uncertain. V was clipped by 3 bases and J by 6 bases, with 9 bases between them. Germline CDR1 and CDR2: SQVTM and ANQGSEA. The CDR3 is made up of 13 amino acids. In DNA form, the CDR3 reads TGCAGCGTTGAGGAGACATCTAATTCACCCCTCCACTTT. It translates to CSVEETSNSPLHF.

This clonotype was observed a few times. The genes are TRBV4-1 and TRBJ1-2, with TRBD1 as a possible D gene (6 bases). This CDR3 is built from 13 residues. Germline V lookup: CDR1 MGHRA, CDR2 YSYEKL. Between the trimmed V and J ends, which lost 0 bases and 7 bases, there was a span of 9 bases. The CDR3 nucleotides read TGCGCCAGCAGCCAAGATGGGGACATTGGCTACACCTTC. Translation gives CASSQDGDIGYTF.

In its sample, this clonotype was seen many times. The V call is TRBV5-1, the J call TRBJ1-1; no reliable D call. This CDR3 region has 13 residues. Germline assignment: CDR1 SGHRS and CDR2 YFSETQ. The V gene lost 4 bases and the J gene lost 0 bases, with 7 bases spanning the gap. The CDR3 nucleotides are TGCGCCAGCAGCAAGGGCCTGAACACTGAAGCTTTCTTT. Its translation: CASSKGLNTEAFF.

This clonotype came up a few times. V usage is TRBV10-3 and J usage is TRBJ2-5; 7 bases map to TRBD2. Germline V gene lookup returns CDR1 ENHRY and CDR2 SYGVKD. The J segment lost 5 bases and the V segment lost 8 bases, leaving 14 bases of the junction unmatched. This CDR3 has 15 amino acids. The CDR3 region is CAISPRAREGETQYF. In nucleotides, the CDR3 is TGTGCCATCTCCCCCCGCGCCAGGGAGGGGGAGACCCAGTACTTC.

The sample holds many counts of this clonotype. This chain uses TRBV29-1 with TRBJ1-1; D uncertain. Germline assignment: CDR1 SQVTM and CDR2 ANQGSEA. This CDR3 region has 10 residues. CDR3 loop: CMVVNTEAFF. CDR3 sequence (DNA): TGCATGGTCGTAAACACTGAAGCTTTCTTT. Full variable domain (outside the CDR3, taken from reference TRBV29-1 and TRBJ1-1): SAVISQKPSRDICQRGTSLTIQCQVDSQVTMMFWYRQQPGQSLTLIATANQGSEATYESGFVIDKFPISRPNLTFSTLTVSNMSPEDSSIYLCMVVNTEAFFGQGTRLTVV.

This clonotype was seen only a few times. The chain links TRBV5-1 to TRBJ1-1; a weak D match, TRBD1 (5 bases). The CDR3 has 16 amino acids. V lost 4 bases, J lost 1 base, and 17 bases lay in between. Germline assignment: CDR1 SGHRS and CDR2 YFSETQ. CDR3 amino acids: CASSPSRGTGNTEAFF. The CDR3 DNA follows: TGCGCCAGCAGCCCCTCACGCGGGACGGGGAACACTGAAGCTTTCTTT. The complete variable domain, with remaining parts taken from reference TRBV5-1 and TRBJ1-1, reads KAGVTQTPRYLIKTRGQQVTLSCSPISGHRSVSWYQQTPGQGLQFLFEYFSETQRNKGNFPGRFSGRQFSNSRSEMNVSTLELGDSALYLCASSPSRGTGNTEAFFGQGTRLTVV.

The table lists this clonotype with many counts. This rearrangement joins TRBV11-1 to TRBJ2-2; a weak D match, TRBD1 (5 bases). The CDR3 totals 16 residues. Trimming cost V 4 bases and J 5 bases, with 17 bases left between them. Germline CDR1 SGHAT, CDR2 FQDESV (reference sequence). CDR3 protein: CASSSDMGLSTGELFF. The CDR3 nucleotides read TGTGCCAGCAGCTCGGACATGGGCCTCTCAACCGGGGAGCTGTTTTTT.

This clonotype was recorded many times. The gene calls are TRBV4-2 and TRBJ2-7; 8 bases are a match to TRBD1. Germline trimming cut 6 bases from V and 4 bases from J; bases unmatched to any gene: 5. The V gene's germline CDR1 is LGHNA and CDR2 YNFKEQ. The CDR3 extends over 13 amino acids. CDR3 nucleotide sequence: TGTGCCAGCAGGCCGGGACAGGCTTACGAGCAGTACTTC. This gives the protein CASRPGQAYEQYF.

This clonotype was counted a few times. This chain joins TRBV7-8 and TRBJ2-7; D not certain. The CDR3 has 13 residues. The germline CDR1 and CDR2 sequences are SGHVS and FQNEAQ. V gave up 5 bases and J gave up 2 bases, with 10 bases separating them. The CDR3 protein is CASSPALPYEQYF. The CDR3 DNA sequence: TGTGCCAGCAGCCCAGCCCTACCCTACGAGCAGTACTTC. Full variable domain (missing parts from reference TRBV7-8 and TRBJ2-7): GAGVSQSPRYKVAKRGQDVALRCDPISGHVSLFWYQQALGQGPEFLTYFQNEAQLDKSGLPSDRFFAERPEGSVSTLKIQRTQQEDSAVYLCASSPALPYEQYFGPGTRLTVT.

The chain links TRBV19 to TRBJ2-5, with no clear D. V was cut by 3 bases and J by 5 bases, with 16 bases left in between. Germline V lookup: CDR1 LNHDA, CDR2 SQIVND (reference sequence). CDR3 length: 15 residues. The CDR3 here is CASSMDPAVRETQYF. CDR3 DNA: TGTGCCAGTAGTATGGACCCCGCGGTTAGGGAGACCCAGTACTTC.

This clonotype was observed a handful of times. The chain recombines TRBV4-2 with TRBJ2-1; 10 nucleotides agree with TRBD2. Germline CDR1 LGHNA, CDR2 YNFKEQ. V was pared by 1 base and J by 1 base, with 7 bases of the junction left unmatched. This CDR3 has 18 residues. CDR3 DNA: TGTGCCAGCAGCCAAGTCCGAACTAGCGGGGAGTCCTACAATGAGCAGTTCTTC. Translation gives CASSQVRTSGESYNEQFF.

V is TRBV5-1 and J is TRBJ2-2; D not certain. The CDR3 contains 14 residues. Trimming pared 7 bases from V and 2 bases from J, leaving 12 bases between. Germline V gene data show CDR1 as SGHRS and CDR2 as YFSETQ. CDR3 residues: CASGLGRNTGELFF. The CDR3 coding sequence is TGCGCCAGCGGCCTAGGACGTAACACCGGGGAGCTGTTTTTT.

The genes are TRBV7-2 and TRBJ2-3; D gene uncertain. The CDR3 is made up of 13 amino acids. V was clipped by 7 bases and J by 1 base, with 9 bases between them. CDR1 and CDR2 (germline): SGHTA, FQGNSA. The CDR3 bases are TGTGCCAGCACCTTTAGGGGCACAGATACGCAGTATTTT. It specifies CASTFRGTDTQYF. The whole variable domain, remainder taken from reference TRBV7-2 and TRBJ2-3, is GAGVSQSPSNKVTEKGKDVELRCDPISGHTALYWYRQSLGQGLEFLIYFQGNSAPDKSGLPSDRFSAERTGGSVSTLTIQRTQQEDSAVYLCASTFRGTDTQYFGPGTRLTVL.

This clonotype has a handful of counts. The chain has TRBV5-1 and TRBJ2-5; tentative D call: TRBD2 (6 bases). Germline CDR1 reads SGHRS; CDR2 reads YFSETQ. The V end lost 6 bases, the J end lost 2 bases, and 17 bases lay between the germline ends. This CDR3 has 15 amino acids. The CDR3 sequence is CASTHFGGSQETQYF. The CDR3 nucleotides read TGCGCCAGCACCCATTTCGGGGGATCACAAGAGACCCAGTACTTC.

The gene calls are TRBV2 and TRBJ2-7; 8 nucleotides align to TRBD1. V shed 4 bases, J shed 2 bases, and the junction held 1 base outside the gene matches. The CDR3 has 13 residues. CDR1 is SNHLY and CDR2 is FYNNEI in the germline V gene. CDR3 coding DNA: TGTGCCAGCAGTGTGGGACAGGCCTACGAGCAGTACGTC. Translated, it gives CASSVGQAYEQYV.

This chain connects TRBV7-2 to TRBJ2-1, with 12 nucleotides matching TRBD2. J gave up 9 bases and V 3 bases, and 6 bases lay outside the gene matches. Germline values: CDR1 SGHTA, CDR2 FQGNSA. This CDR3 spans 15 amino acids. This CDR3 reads CASSFRLAGALEQFF. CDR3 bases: TGTGCCAGCAGCTTTCGACTAGCGGGGGCGCTTGAGCAGTTCTTC.

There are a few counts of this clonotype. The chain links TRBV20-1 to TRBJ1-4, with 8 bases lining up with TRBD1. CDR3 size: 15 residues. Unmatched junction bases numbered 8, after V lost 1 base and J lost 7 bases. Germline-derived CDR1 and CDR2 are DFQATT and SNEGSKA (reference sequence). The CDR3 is CSARGETGEAEKLFF. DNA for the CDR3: TGCAGTGCTAGAGGGGAGACAGGGGAGGCTGAAAAACTGTTTTTT.

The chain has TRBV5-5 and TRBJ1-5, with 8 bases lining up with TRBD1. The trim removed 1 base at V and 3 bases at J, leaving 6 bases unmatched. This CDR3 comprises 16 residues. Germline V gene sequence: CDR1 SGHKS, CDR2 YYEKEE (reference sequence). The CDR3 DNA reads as TGTGCCAGCAGCTTGAAGGACAGGGTGGACAATCAGCCCCAGCATTTT. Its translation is CASSLKDRVDNQPQHF.

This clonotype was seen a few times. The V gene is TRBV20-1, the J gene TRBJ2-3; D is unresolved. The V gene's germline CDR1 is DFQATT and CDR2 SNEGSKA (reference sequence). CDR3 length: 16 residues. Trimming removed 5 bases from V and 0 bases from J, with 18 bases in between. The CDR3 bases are TGCAGTGCTGGTGGGGTGCACAGCGCTAGCACAGATACGCAGTATTTT. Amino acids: CSAGGVHSASTDTQYF.

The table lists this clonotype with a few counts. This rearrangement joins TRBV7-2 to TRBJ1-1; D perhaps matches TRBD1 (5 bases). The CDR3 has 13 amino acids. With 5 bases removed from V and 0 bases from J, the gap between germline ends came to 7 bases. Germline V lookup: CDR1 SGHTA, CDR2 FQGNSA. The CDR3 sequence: CASSTDMNTEAFF. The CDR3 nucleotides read TGTGCCAGCAGCACGGACATGAACACTGAAGCTTTCTTT.

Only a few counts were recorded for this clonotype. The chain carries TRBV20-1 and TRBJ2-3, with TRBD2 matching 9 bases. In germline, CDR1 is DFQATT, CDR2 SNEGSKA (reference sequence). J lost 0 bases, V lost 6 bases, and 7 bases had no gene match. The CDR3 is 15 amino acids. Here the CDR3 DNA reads TGCAGTGCGTCGCGGGGGGGTACTAGCACAGATACGCAGTATTTT. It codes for CSASRGGTSTDTQYF.